There are many counts of the clone carrying this T cell receptor (beta chain). The record originates from a study of human T cells and chemical hapten exposure. About the research overall: In the roughly 24-week study, patients were dosed weekly with diphenylcyclopropenone on the scalp throughout.

As for time point: patch test 1, 2 weeks after DPC sensitization. Treatment denoted: therapeutic diphenylcyclopropenone sensitization with weekly scalp DPC. V shed 4 bases and J shed 6 bases, with 8 bases lying between them. This CDR3 contains 12 residues. Germline CDR1 is LGHNA and CDR2 is YNFKEQ. TCRdb independently ran MiXCR on the RACE reads; one entry per CDR3 protein. This table holds nearly 350,000 distinct CDR3 sequences, 6% to 8.5% found once. The specimen comprised whole blood, sampled in connection with sensitization to the hapten diphenylcyclopropenone (DPC). The chain is built from TRBV4-2 and TRBJ2-3; D gene unclear. The origin of this receptor is a young woman with alopecia areata. Some clones in this sample may be carry-over from other donors' samples. CDR3 nucleotides: TGTGCCAGCAGCCGTGGAAGCGATACGCAGTATTTT. This translates into CASSRGSDTQYF.